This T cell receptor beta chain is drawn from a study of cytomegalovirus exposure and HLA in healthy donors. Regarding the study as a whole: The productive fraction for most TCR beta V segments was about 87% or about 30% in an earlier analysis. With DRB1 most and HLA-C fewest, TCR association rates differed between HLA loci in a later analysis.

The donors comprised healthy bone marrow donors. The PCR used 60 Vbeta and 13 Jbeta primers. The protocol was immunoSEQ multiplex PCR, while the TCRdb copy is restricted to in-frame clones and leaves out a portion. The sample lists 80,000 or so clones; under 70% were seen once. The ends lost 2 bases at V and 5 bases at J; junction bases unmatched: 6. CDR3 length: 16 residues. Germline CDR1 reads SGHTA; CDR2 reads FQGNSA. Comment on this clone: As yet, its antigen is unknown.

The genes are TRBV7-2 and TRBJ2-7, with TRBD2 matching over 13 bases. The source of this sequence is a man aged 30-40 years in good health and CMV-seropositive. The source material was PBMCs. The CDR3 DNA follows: TGTGCCAGCAGCTTAAGCAGGACTAGCGGGAGCCACGAGCAGTACTTC. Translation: CASSLSRTSGSHEQYF.